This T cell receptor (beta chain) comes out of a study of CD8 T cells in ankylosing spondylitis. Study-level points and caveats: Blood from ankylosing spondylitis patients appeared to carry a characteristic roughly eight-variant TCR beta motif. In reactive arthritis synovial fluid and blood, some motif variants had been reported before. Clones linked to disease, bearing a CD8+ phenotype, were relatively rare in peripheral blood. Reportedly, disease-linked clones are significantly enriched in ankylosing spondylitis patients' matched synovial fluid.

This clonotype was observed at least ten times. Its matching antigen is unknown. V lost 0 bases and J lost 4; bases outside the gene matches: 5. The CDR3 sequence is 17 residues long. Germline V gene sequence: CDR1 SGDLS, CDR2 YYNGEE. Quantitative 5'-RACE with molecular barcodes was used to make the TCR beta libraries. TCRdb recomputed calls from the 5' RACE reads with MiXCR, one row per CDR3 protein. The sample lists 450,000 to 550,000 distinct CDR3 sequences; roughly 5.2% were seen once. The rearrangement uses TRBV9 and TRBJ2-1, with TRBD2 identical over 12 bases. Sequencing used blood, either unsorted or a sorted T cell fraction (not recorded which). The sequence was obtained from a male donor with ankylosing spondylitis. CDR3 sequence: CASSVGVGTSGYNEQFF. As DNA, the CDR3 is TGTGCCAGCAGCGTAGGGGTGGGGACTAGCGGGTACAATGAGCAGTTCTTC.